What follows are 23 T cell receptor beta chains derived from one specimen sequenced in a study of blood T cell repertoires in COVID-19. The data were produced by immunoSEQ multiplex PCR, yet TCRdb's version contains in-frame clones alone and is incomplete. The sample has around 250,000 clones, about nine tenths seen once. Material for sequencing was PBMCs or T cells enriched from blood (not recorded which). The receptors were sampled from a human donor in a cohort exposed to, infected with or recovered from COVID-19 (not recorded which). The donor label of this sample is uncertain.

The CDR3 DNA follows: TGTGCCAGCAGCTCCGTAAAGGGAGGCACTGAAGCTTTCTTT. Translation gives CASSSVKGGTEAFF. This chain uses TRBV7-8 with TRBJ1-1; D is ambiguous. V was shortened by 4 bases and J by 4 bases, with 13 bases between the two germline ends. Germline CDR1 SGHVS, CDR2 FQNEAQ. The CDR3 is made up of 14 amino acids.

The chain is built from TRBV9 and TRBJ1-1; tentatively, D is TRBD1 (6 bases). Germline CDR1 is SGDLS and CDR2 is YYNGEE. The CDR3 totals 14 residues. The germline V and J ends were trimmed by 4 bases and 2 bases, with 12 bases remaining between them. CDR3 sequence reads: CASSLGQINTEAFF. As DNA, the CDR3 is TGTGCCAGCAGCTTAGGACAGATAAACACTGAAGCTTTCTTT.

The J gene is TRBJ2-2, the V gene TRBV29-1; the match to TRBD1 covers 9 bases. The V gene end was trimmed by 3 bases and the J gene end by 5 bases; junction bases not matched to a gene: 10. Germline loops: CDR1 SQVTM, CDR2 ANQGSEA. The CDR3 length is 16 residues. The CDR3 DNA reads as TGCAGCGTTGAGGGCCCACTGACAGGGGGAACCGGGGAGCTGTTTTTT. Translation: CSVEGPLTGGTGELFF.

This clone appeared a few times. This chain uses TRBV13 with TRBJ1-1, with D perhaps TRBD1 (5 bases). This CDR3 is 14 amino acids long. Trimming left V 5 bases short and J 5 bases short, with 15 bases between. Germline assignment: CDR1 PRHDT and CDR2 FYEKMQ (reference sequence). The CDR3 DNA follows: TGTGCCAGCAGCCGGGGGACTGAGGGGACTGAAGCTTTCTTT. It encodes CASSRGTEGTEAFF.

About this clone: The sample has other DNA sequences that encode this CDR3 too. V is TRBV12-3 or TRBV12-4 and J is TRBJ1-2; 7 positions agree with TRBD1. This CDR3 comprises 13 residues. V dropped 5 bases and J dropped 8; count of bases not matched to a gene: 8. In nucleotides, the CDR3 is TGTGCCAGCAGTCCTGACAGGGTTTACGGCTACACCTTC. This gives the protein CASSPDRVYGYTF.

The chain links TRBV7-9 to TRBJ2-1; tentatively, D is TRBD1 (6 bases). V dropped 5 bases and J dropped 4 bases, with 12 bases sitting between them. This CDR3 is 14 amino acids long. Germline CDR1 is SEHNR and CDR2 is FQNEAQ (reference sequence). The CDR3 DNA reads TGTGCCAGCAGCCCCGGACAGCCTTACAATGAGCAGTTCTTC. Its protein is CASSPGQPYNEQFF.

V usage is TRBV7-3 and J usage is TRBJ1-3; D possibly corresponds to TRBD1 (5 bases). Germline CDR1 SGHTA, CDR2 FQGTGA. This CDR3 has 14 amino acids. V gave up 2 bases and J gave up 0 bases, with 5 bases separating them. The CDR3: CASSLQGSGNTIYF. For the CDR3, the DNA is TGTGCCAGCAGCTTACAGGGCTCTGGAAACACCATATATTTT.

This chain joins TRBV28 and TRBJ2-3; D is ambiguous. The germline CDR1 and CDR2 sequences are MDHEN and SYDVKM. V lost 5 bases to trimming and J lost 2 bases, with 11 bases between them. The CDR3 is 14 amino acids. The CDR3 loop is CASSPRVNTDTQYF. DNA for the CDR3: TGTGCCAGCAGTCCTCGGGTCAACACAGATACGCAGTATTTT.

This clone was seen just once. The genes are TRBV7-6 and TRBJ2-1; weak D call: TRBD2 (5 bases). CDR1 SGHVS and CDR2 FNYEAQ come from the germline V gene. The V and J ends lost 4 bases and 8 bases respectively, with 18 bases between them. The CDR3 is 15 residues long. The DNA of the CDR3 is TGTGCCAGCAGCTCCCGAGGGAGTTCAAACGATGAGCAGTTCTTC. Translation gives CASSSRGSSNDEQFF.

This clone was recorded once. The rearrangement joins TRBV7-6 to TRBJ2-5; D is perhaps TRBD2 (6 bases). The CDR3 extends over 16 amino acids. Germline-derived CDR1 and CDR2 are SGHVS and FNYEAQ. V lost 1 base and J lost 3, with 15 bases in between. CDR3 sequence: CASSLGPGVGEETQYF. The CDR3 DNA reads as TGTGCCAGCAGCTTAGGACCGGGGGTTGGGGAAGAGACCCAGTACTTC.

V is TRBV10-1 and J is TRBJ2-5, with D uncertain. Trimming removed 2 bases at V and 1 base at J, with 5 bases between. The germline CDR1 and CDR2 sequences are WNHNN and SYGVQD (reference sequence). The CDR3 is made up of 13 amino acids. The CDR3, as DNA: TGCGCCAGCAGTGAGACTCTCCAAGAGACCCAGTACTTC. Encoded protein: CASSETLQETQYF.

The genes are TRBV11-1 and TRBJ1-1, with 10 positions matching TRBD1. After removal of 6 bases from V and 2 bases from J, the junction contained 6 bases not matched to a gene. The length of the CDR3 is 15 residues. CDR1 SGHAT and CDR2 FQDESV come from the germline V gene (reference sequence). CDR3 bases: TGTGCCAGCAGAGCGTCGACAGGGGGCAACACTGAAGCTTTCTTT. It translates to CASRASTGGNTEAFF.

The chain links TRBV19 to TRBJ1-2; 7 bases match TRBD1. The germline V gene has CDR1 LNHDA and CDR2 SQIVND (reference sequence). The ends lost 7 bases at V and 7 bases at J; junction bases unmatched: 9. The CDR3 extends over 13 amino acids. CDR3 loop: CASNFLTGVGYTF. The CDR3 nucleotides read TGTGCCAGTAACTTTTTAACAGGGGTTGGCTACACCTTC.

The gene calls are TRBV6-6 and TRBJ2-7, with D perhaps TRBD1 (5 bases). CDR1 is MNHNY and CDR2 is SVGAGI in the germline V gene (reference sequence). V was pared by 2 bases and J by 2 bases, with 10 bases between. The CDR3 spans 14 residues. DNA of the CDR3: TGTGCCAGCAGTTACGGGGCAGAAGCCTACGAGCAGTACTTC. This sequence encodes CASSYGAEAYEQYF.

The chain recombines TRBV7-2 with TRBJ2-2, with 8 bases aligning to TRBD1. The ends lost 1 base at V and 4 bases at J; junction bases unmatched: 2. Germline V gene data show CDR1 as SGHTA and CDR2 as FQGNSA. The CDR3 has 15 residues. The CDR3 sequence is CASSLGDRSTGELFF. CDR3 sequence (DNA): TGTGCCAGCAGCTTAGGGGACAGGTCCACCGGGGAGCTGTTTTTT.

The rearrangement uses TRBV30 and TRBJ2-7; D might be TRBD1 (5 bases). V lost 7 bases and J lost 1, with 11 bases in between. CDR1 GTSNPN and CDR2 SVGIG come from the germline V gene (reference sequence). The CDR3 is 12 amino acids. The CDR3 region has the DNA TGTGCCTCGACAGTCCTTTCCTACGAGCAGTACTTC. This encodes CASTVLSYEQYF.

The gene calls are TRBV29-1 and TRBJ2-7; TRBD1 is a possible D gene (5 bases). Germline values: CDR1 SQVTM, CDR2 ANQGSEA. The CDR3 spans 12 residues. Trimming cost V 6 bases and J 3 bases, with 12 bases left between them. In DNA form, the CDR3 reads TGCAGCGTCCAGGGCTCAGGCTACGAGCAGTACTTC. As protein: CSVQGSGYEQYF.

The V call is TRBV10-3, the J call TRBJ2-1, with 12 bases identical to TRBD2. The CDR3 sequence is 17 residues long. Trimming cost V 0 bases and J 7 bases; bases outside gene matches: 7. Germline V gives CDR1 ENHRY, CDR2 SYGVKD. In DNA form, the CDR3 reads TGTGCCATCAGTGAGTCGGCTAGCGGGGGGGCTAAGAATGAGCAGTTCTTC. Protein product: CAISESASGGAKNEQFF.

The J gene is TRBJ2-1, the V gene TRBV6-5, with 9 positions matching TRBD2. CDR3 length equals 15 residues. Germline V gene sequence: CDR1 MNHEY, CDR2 SVGAGI. J lost 5 bases, V lost 3 bases, and 5 bases had no gene match. For the CDR3, the DNA is TGTGCCAGCAGTTATGTAGCGGGGGCCCACAATGAGCAGTTCTTC. It is translated as CASSYVAGAHNEQFF.

V is TRBV2 and J is TRBJ2-1, with D possibly matching TRBD2 (7 bases). Trimming removed 6 bases from V and 7 bases from J, with 13 bases in between. Looked up from germline, CDR1 is SNHLY and CDR2 is FYNNEI. This CDR3 contains 13 residues. The CDR3 DNA reads TGTGCCAGCAGCGGGGGGCTGCTTAATGAGCAGTTCTTC. This sequence encodes CASSGGLLNEQFF.

The rearrangement uses TRBV14 and TRBJ1-2; 8 bases are shared with TRBD1. Looked up from germline, CDR1 is SGHDN and CDR2 is FVKESK. Trimming took 2 bases from V and 4 from J; bases not matched to a gene: 6. The CDR3 spans 15 residues. This CDR3 reads CASSQQGASTYGYTF. The CDR3 region has the DNA TGTGCCAGCAGCCAACAGGGGGCGAGTACCTATGGCTACACCTTC.

The chain recombines TRBV11-1 with TRBJ2-7, with 10 bases lining up with TRBD1. The J segment lost 2 bases and the V segment lost 5 bases, leaving 6 bases of the junction unmatched. CDR1 and CDR2 (germline): SGHAT, FQDESV (reference sequence). The CDR3 contains 15 residues. The CDR3 sequence: CASSLGQGLTYEQYF. The DNA for the CDR3 is TGTGCCAGCAGCCTGGGACAGGGGTTAACCTACGAGCAGTACTTC.

The table lists this clone with many counts. The CDR3 loop reads CASRPGSSYEQYF. CDR3 in DNA: TGCGCCAGCAGACCCGGGAGTTCATACGAGCAGTACTTC. V gene TRBV5-1 combines with J gene TRBJ2-7, with TRBD2 as a possible D gene (6 bases). Trimming took off 5 bases at V and 4 bases at J, with 13 bases between the two ends. The length of the CDR3 is 13 residues. CDR1 is SGHRS and CDR2 is YFSETQ in the germline V gene.